The TCR beta chain described here comes from a study of cytomegalovirus exposure and HLA in healthy donors. PCR used 60 Vbeta primers and 13 Jbeta primers. The table came from immunoSEQ multiplex PCR; TCRdb's copy has only in-frame clones and leaves some out. The sample has tens of thousands of clones, approximately 72% seen once. Study-wide results and limits: According to an earlier analysis, most TCR beta V segments yielded productive rearrangements about 87% or about 30% of the time. A few of the chains that were CMV-associated were confirmed in vitro to be specific for CMV antigens. The authors later found HLA-associated TCR beta chains more clonally expanded than equally common others. In a later analysis, the majority of CMV-associated beta chains seemingly showed HLA restriction.

This clone appeared a few times. Its matching antigen is unknown. The V and J ends lost 4 bases and 5 bases, in that order; junction bases with no gene match: 8. The CDR3 loop spans 15 amino acids. Germline assignment: CDR1 SEHNR and CDR2 FQNEAQ (reference sequence). The sequencing input was PBMCs. The rearrangement links TRBV7-9 to TRBJ2-1, with 7 bases fitting TRBD1. The sequence derives from a woman in her twenties or thirties in good health and CMV-seronegative. The CDR3 protein is CASSSRDSPDNEQFF. CDR3 nucleotides: TGTGCCAGCAGCTCCCGGGACAGCCCTGACAATGAGCAGTTCTTC. Looking up the rest from reference TRBV7-9 and TRBJ2-1 gives the full variable domain: DTGVSQNPRHKITKRGQNVTFRCDPISEHNRLYWYRQTLGQGPEFLTYFQNEAQLEKSRLLSDRFSAERPKGSFSTLEIQRTEQGDSAMYLCASSSRDSPDNEQFFGPGTRLTVL.